These 25 T cell receptor beta chains were all obtained from the same sample, sequenced in a study of blood T cell repertoires in COVID-19. The assay was immunoSEQ multiplex PCR, and TCRdb's table has in-frame clones only and misses some. The data contain roughly 170,000 clones, 60% to 80% of them singletons. Sequencing was done on a sample of PBMCs or T cells enriched from blood (not recorded which). The receptor set was obtained from a woman in her fifties or sixties who had recovered from COVID-19.

This clone was detected only a few times. V usage is TRBV4-2 and J usage is TRBJ2-7, with TRBD1 identical over 11 bases. The CDR3 runs 16 residues. CDR1 is LGHNA, CDR2 YNFKEQ, per germline. The J segment lost 3 bases and the V segment lost 0 bases, leaving 4 bases of the junction unmatched. CDR3 amino acids: CASSQDGTGGDYEQYF. CDR3 nucleotide sequence: TGTGCCAGCAGCCAAGACGGGACAGGGGGGGACTACGAGCAGTACTTC.

J is TRBJ2-7 and V is TRBV30, with 9 bases aligning to TRBD2. J lost 4 bases, V lost 0 bases, and 10 bases had no gene match. Germline values: CDR1 GTSNPN, CDR2 SVGIG (reference sequence). This CDR3 has 16 amino acids. The CDR3 DNA is TGTGCCTGGAGTGTCCTAGCGGGAACTGGACGGTACGAGCAGTACTTC. It encodes CAWSVLAGTGRYEQYF.

The chain links TRBV7-3 to TRBJ2-1; perhaps TRBD2 as D (6 bases). The CDR3 is made up of 16 amino acids. Germline values: CDR1 SGHTA, CDR2 FQGTGA. The germline V and J ends were trimmed by 2 bases and 12 bases, with 23 bases remaining between them. As DNA, the CDR3 is TGTGCCAGCAGCTTAGCCACTAGCCATGCCTCCACCGCGCAGTTCTTC. Translated, it gives CASSLATSHASTAQFF.

The genes are TRBV19 and TRBJ1-6; possibly TRBD1 for D (5 bases). Germline CDR1 reads LNHDA; CDR2 reads SQIVND (reference sequence). The V end was cut by 4 bases, the J end by 4 bases, with 20 bases between. The CDR3 is made up of 18 amino acids. DNA of the CDR3: TGTGCCAGTAGTACATCCCACCAGGGCAGACGATATAATTCACCCCTCCACTTT. The encoded protein is CASSTSHQGRRYNSPLHF.

The J gene is TRBJ1-4, the V gene TRBV7-2; weak D call: TRBD1 (5 bases). This CDR3 spans 15 amino acids. V lost 5 bases, J lost 4 bases, and 14 bases lay in between. Germline CDR1 and CDR2: SGHTA and FQGNSA. The CDR3 DNA follows: TGTGCCAGCAGCACCTCCAAAGGGGTTAATGAAAAACTGTTTTTT. It is translated as CASSTSKGVNEKLFF. Based on the CDR3 plus reference TRBV7-2 and TRBJ1-4, the full variable domain is GAGVSQSPSNKVTEKGKDVELRCDPISGHTALYWYRQSLGQGLEFLIYFQGNSAPDKSGLPSDRFSAERTGGSVSTLTIQRTQQEDSAVYLCASSTSKGVNEKLFFGSGTQLSVL.

The V and J genes are TRBV4-1 and TRBJ2-2; TRBD2 matches at 8 bases. Germline-derived CDR1 and CDR2 are MGHRA and YSYEKL. There are 17 residues in the CDR3. V gave up 0 bases and J gave up 0 bases; unmatched junction bases: 3. The CDR3 loop is CASSQDLAGPNTGELFF. DNA of the CDR3: TGCGCCAGCAGCCAAGACTTAGCGGGACCGAACACCGGGGAGCTGTTTTTT.

This clone was detected ten times or more. The chain joins TRBV4-1 to TRBJ1-6, with TRBD1 matching over 7 bases. The ends lost 4 bases at V and 5 bases at J; junction bases unmatched: 5. Germline CDR1 reads MGHRA; CDR2 reads YSYEKL. CDR3 length: 15 residues. CDR3: CASSPTGTNNSPLHF. In DNA, the CDR3 is TGCGCCAGCAGCCCGACAGGGACAAATAATTCACCCCTCCACTTT.

This rearrangement joins TRBV11-2 to TRBJ2-7, with a weak D call TRBD2 (6 bases). V was shortened by 2 bases and J by 2 bases, with 7 bases between the two germline ends. From germline, CDR1 is SGHAT and CDR2 FQNNGV. This CDR3 has 13 amino acids. In DNA form, the CDR3 reads TGTGCCAGCAGCTTACCTAGCGCCTACGAGCAGTACTTC. It specifies CASSLPSAYEQYF.

Worth noting for this clone: The sample contains more than one DNA sequence encoding this CDR3. The V and J genes are TRBV12-3 or TRBV12-4 and TRBJ1-2; tentatively, D is TRBD1 (5 bases). The CDR3 totals 13 residues. Trimming cost V 2 bases and J 7 bases, with 11 bases left between them. The CDR3 coding sequence is TGTGCCAGCAGTTTACAGGGCCGCGGTGGCTACACCTTC. Its protein product is CASSLQGRGGYTF.

The chain links TRBV5-1 to TRBJ2-1; D is perhaps TRBD2 (5 bases). Per the germline V gene, CDR1 is SGHRS and CDR2 is YFSETQ. With 3 bases removed from V and 7 bases from J, the gap between germline ends came to 14 bases. There are 14 residues in the CDR3. The CDR3 nucleotides read TGCGCCAGCAGCTCCTTGGACTTCCGAAATGAGCAGTTCTTC. Its protein is CASSSLDFRNEQFF.

DNA of the CDR3: TGCAGCGTCTCCGCTAGCGGGGACACAGATACGCAGTATTTT. This translates into CSVSASGDTDTQYF. This chain uses TRBV29-1 with TRBJ2-3; 9 bases fit TRBD2. The CDR3 runs to 14 residues. Germline V lookup: CDR1 SQVTM, CDR2 ANQGSEA. V was clipped by 6 bases and J by 2 bases; unmatched bases: 6.

This chain links TRBV21-1 with TRBJ1-4; TRBD1 is taken as the D call from the table, unchecked against the DNA. TRBV21-1 is shown as a pseudogene. The CDR3 totals 15 residues. The CDR3 here is CASSKVRTANEKLFF. CDR3 in DNA: TGTGCCAGCAGCAAAGTGCGGACAGCTAATGAAAAACTGTTTTTT.

This chain joins TRBV7-6 and TRBJ1-1; D is possibly TRBD1 (5 bases). The CDR3 extends over 14 amino acids. Trimming pared 3 bases from V and 4 bases from J, leaving 12 bases between. From germline, CDR1 is SGHVS and CDR2 FNYEAQ. CDR3 sequence reads: CASSFGGSGTEAFF. The CDR3 DNA is TGTGCCAGCAGCTTTGGGGGGAGCGGCACTGAAGCTTTCTTT.

The chain uses TRBV12-1 and TRBJ2-1; the table names TRBD2, a call not compared with the DNA. TRBV12-1 is deemed a pseudogene. This CDR3 region has 14 residues. CDR3 DNA sequence: TGTGCCAGCAGCCCGGGACTGGATAACAATGAGCAGTTCTTC. This encodes CASSPGLDNNEQFF.

The chain uses TRBV18 and TRBJ2-1; 8 nucleotides line up with TRBD1. V lost 2 bases and J lost 6; bases outside the gene matches: 21. The CDR3 totals 20 residues. The germline V gene encodes CDR1 KGHSH and CDR2 LQKENI. Written as DNA, the CDR3 is TGTGCCAGCTCACCAGGCCCTCCCGGGACAGGTCATAACTTACGCAATGAGCAGTTCTTC. Translated, it gives CASSPGPPGTGHNLRNEQFF.

This clone was counted a few times. The rearrangement links TRBV5-1 to TRBJ1-4; 10 nucleotides match TRBD1. The CDR3 covers 15 residues. The germline CDR1 and CDR2 sequences are SGHRS and YFSETQ. V was clipped by 4 bases and J by 8 bases; unmatched bases: 8. CDR3 in amino acids: CASSLSGTGDEKLFF. CDR3 bases: TGCGCCAGCAGCCTATCCGGGACAGGGGACGAAAAACTGTTTTTT.

J is TRBJ2-1 and V is TRBV2, with 7 bases fitting TRBD2. The CDR3 sequence is 13 residues long. Unmatched junction bases numbered 5, after V lost 7 bases and J lost 5 bases. Germline values: CDR1 SNHLY, CDR2 FYNNEI. The DNA for the CDR3 is TGTGCCAGCAAGCGGGACGTCAACAATGAGCAGTTCTTC. Protein: CASKRDVNNEQFF.

The CDR3 nucleotides are TGTGCCAGCAGTCGCGGGAGGGATCAGCCCCAGCATTTT. It codes for CASSRGRDQPQHF. The gene calls are TRBV14 and TRBJ1-5; no clear D. The CDR3 has 13 amino acids. Germline loops: CDR1 SGHDN, CDR2 FVKESK. The V and J ends lost 6 bases and 5 bases respectively, with 11 bases between them.

The V gene is TRBV7-7, the J gene TRBJ2-7; 8 nucleotides agree with TRBD2. The CDR3 contains 15 residues. Trimming at V came to 0 bases and at J to 3 bases, leaving 4 bases not matched to a gene. CDR1 and CDR2 from the germline V gene are SSHAT and FNYEAQ (reference sequence). This CDR3 is CASSLALGLGYEQYF. The CDR3 DNA sequence: TGTGCCAGCAGCTTAGCGTTGGGACTAGGCTACGAGCAGTACTTC.

The chain combines TRBV23-1 with TRBJ2-5; TRBD1 matches at 9 bases. TRBV23-1 is an open reading frame, and its role is uncertain. Unmatched junction bases numbered 5, after V lost 4 bases and J lost 5 bases. The CDR3 sequence is 14 residues long. The CDR3 protein is CASSRDRVGETQYF. The CDR3 DNA follows: TGCGCCAGCAGTCGGGACAGGGTGGGGGAGACCCAGTACTTC.

This clone was found a few times. The chain combines TRBV29-1 with TRBJ1-5; D gene unclear. The CDR3 runs to 13 residues. CDR1 SQVTM and CDR2 ANQGSEA come from the germline V gene. The V end lost 4 bases, the J end lost 7 bases, and 14 bases lay between the germline ends. CDR3: CSVAIGEWQPQHF. The CDR3 coding sequence is TGCAGCGTTGCCATCGGGGAGTGGCAGCCCCAGCATTTT.

The chain is built from TRBV28 and TRBJ2-3; TRBD2 aligns across 10 bases. CDR1 is MDHEN and CDR2 is SYDVKM in the germline V gene. The CDR3 contains 14 residues. Losses at the gene ends were 7 bases for V and 5 bases for J; bases not matched to a gene: 6. CDR3 in amino acids: CASNPTSGLDTQYF. In DNA, the CDR3 is TGTGCCAGCAACCCGACTAGCGGGTTAGATACGCAGTATTTT.

The chain employs TRBV29-1 and TRBJ2-3; TRBD2 matches 9 bases. The length of the CDR3 is 15 residues. After removal of 5 bases from V and 0 bases from J, the junction contained 6 bases not matched to a gene. Germline-derived CDR1 and CDR2 are SQVTM and ANQGSEA. The CDR3 bases are TGCAGCGTTCCCGGACTAGCGCGAAGCACAGATACGCAGTATTTT. Translating it yields CSVPGLARSTDTQYF.

This clone was seen a few times. The V and J genes are TRBV29-1 and TRBJ2-5, with TRBD2 as a possible D gene (6 bases). Germline CDR1 and CDR2: SQVTM and ANQGSEA. CDR3 length: 14 amino acids. Between the trimmed V and J ends, which lost 6 bases and 2 bases, there was a span of 16 bases. This chain's CDR3 is CSVVWEAAQETQYF. CDR3 DNA: TGCAGCGTGGTGTGGGAGGCAGCTCAAGAGACCCAGTACTTC. The complete variable domain, with remaining parts taken from reference TRBV29-1 and TRBJ2-5, reads SAVISQKPSRDICQRGTSLTIQCQVDSQVTMMFWYRQQPGQSLTLIATANQGSEATYESGFVIDKFPISRPNLTFSTLTVSNMSPEDSSIYLCSVVWEAAQETQYFGPGTRLLVL.

In nucleotides, the CDR3 is TGTGCCAGCAGTTACTCTGCGGGACAGGGGTTGTACGAGCAGTACTTC. Its protein product is CASSYSAGQGLYEQYF. J is TRBJ2-7 and V is TRBV6-5; 10 bases align to TRBD1. After removal of 0 bases from V and 4 bases from J, the junction contained 6 bases not matched to a gene. The length of the CDR3 is 16 residues. CDR1 MNHEY and CDR2 SVGAGI come from the germline V gene.